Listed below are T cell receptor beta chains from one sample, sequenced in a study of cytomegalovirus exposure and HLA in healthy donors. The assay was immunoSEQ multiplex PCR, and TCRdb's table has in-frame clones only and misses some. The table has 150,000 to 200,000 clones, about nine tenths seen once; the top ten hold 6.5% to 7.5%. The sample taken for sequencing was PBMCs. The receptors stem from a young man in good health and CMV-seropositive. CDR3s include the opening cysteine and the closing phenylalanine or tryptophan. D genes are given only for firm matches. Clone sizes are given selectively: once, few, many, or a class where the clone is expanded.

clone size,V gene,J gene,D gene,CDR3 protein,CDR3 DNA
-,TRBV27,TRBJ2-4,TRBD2,CASSLSVAGNIQYF,TGTGCCAGCAGTTTATCCGTAGCGGGAAACATTCAGTACTTC
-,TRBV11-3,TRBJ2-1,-,CASSLSSAYNEQFF,TGTGCCAGCAGCTTATCTAGCGCGTACAATGAGCAGTTCTTC
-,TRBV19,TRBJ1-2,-,CASRTGGGYTF,TGTGCCAGTCGAACTGGAGGTGGCTACACCTTC
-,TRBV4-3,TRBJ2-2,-,CASSPTGINTGELFF,TGCGCCAGCAGCCCGACAGGAATCAACACCGGGGAGCTGTTTTTT
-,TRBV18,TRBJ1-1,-,CASSNYRVSSTEAFF,TGTGCCAGCTCCAACTACAGGGTGAGTAGCACTGAAGCTTTCTTT
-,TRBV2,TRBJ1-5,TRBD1,CASGKQGAHQPQHF,TGTGCCAGCGGGAAACAGGGGGCCCATCAGCCCCAGCATTTT
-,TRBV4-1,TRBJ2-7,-,CASSQDWIADVYEQYF,TGCGCCAGCAGCCAAGATTGGATTGCAGATGTCTACGAGCAGTACTTC
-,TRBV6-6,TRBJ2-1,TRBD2,CASIRNSVSGYNEQFF,TGTGCCAGCATCCGGAATAGCGTTAGCGGGTACAATGAGCAGTTCTTC
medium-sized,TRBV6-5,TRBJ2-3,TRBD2,CASSSGRAYVDTQYF,TGTGCCAGCAGTTCCGGGAGGGCCTATGTAGATACGCAGTATTTT
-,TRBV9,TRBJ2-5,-,CASSLWQKGETQYF,TGTGCCAGCAGCTTATGGCAAAAGGGAGAGACCCAGTACTTC
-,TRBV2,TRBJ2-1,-,CASSEARTSFNEQFF,TGTGCCAGCAGTGAAGCTAGAACCTCCTTCAATGAGCAGTTCTTC
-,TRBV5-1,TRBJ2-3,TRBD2,CASSSGLAGGLVTDTQYF,TGCGCCAGCAGCTCAGGTCTAGCGGGGGGGCTGGTCACAGATACGCAGTATTTT
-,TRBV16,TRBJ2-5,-,CASSQSQETQYF,TGTGCCAGCAGCCAATCTCAAGAGACCCAGTACTTC
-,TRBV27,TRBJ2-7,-,CASSLSSSNEQYF,TGTGCCAGCAGTTTATCGAGTAGTAACGAGCAGTACTTC
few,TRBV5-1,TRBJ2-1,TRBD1,CASSRDSDTYNEQFF,TGCGCCAGCAGCCGGGACAGCGACACCTACAATGAGCAGTTCTTC
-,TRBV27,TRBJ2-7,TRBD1,CASSFRKTPGQGNHEQYF,TGTGCCAGCAGTTTCCGGAAGACCCCGGGACAGGGTAACCACGAGCAGTACTTC
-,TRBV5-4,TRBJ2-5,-,CASSPAPPGGIGQETQYF,TGTGCCAGCAGCCCGGCCCCCCCCGGGGGAATCGGCCAAGAGACCCAGTACTTC
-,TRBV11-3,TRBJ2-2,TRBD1,CASSQGDMNTGELFF,TGTGCCAGCAGCCAGGGGGACATGAACACCGGGGAGCTGTTTTTT
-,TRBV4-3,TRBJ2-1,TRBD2,CASSQETSGSYNEQFF,TGCGCCAGCAGCCAAGAGACTAGCGGGTCCTACAATGAGCAGTTCTTC
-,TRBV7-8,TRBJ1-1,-,CASSSYRGAVTEAFF,TGTGCCAGCAGCTCCTACCGGGGGGCTGTCACTGAAGCTTTCTTT
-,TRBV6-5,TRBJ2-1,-,CASSYSYGTEQFF,TGTGCCAGCAGTTACTCGTATGGGACAGAGCAGTTCTTC
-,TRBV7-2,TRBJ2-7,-,CASSPWDNRREQYF,TGTGCCAGCAGCCCCTGGGACAATCGAAGGGAGCAGTACTTC
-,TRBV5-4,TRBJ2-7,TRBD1,CASSFTGGAYEQYF,TGTGCCAGCAGCTTCACAGGGGGCGCATACGAGCAGTACTTC
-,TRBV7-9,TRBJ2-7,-,CASSLGTLSEQYF,TGTGCCAGCAGCTTAGGGACTCTAAGCGAGCAGTACTTC
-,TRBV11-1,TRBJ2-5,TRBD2,CASSLASIGGIPQETQYF,TGTGCCAGCAGCTTAGCGTCGATCGGGGGGATCCCTCAAGAGACCCAGTACTTC
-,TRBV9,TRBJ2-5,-,CASSPGASRQETQYF,TGTGCCAGCAGCCCCGGCGCTAGTCGACAAGAGACCCAGTACTTC